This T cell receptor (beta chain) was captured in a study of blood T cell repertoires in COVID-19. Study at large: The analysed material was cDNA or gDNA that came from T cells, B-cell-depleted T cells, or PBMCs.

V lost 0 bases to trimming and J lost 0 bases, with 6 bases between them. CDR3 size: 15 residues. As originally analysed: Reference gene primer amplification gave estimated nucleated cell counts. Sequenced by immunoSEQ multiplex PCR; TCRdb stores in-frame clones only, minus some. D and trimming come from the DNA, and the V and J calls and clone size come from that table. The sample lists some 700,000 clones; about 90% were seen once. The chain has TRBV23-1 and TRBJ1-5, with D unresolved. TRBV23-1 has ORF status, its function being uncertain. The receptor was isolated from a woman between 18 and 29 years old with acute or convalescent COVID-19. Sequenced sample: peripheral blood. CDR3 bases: TGCGCCAGCAGTCAATCGGAGGTTAGCAATCAGCCCCAGCATTTT. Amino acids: CASSQSEVSNQPQHF.